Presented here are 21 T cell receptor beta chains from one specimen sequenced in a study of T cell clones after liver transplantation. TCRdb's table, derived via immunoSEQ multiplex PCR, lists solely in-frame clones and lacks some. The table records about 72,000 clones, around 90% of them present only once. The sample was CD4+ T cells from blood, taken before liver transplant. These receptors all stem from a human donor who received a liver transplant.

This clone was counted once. The CDR3 coding sequence is TGCGCCAGCAGCTTCTCCGGGAGGAATTACAATGAGCAGTTCTTC. Translated: CASSFSGRNYNEQFF. The chain recombines TRBV5-1 with TRBJ2-1; TRBD2 aligns across 7 bases. Per germline, CDR1 SGHRS and CDR2 YFSETQ. This CDR3 has 15 amino acids. Germline trimming cut 2 bases from V and 4 bases from J; bases unmatched to any gene: 6.

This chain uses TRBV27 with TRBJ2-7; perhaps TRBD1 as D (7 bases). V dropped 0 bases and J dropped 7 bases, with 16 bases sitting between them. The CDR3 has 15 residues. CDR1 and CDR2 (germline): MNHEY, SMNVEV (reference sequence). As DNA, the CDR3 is TGTGCCAGCAGTTTATCGGGGACAGCCGCGGGGGAGCAGTACTTC. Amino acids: CASSLSGTAAGEQYF.

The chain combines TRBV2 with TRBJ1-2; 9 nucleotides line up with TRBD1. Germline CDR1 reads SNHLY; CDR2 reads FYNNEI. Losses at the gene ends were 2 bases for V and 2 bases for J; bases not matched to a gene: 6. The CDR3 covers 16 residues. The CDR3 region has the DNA TGTGCCAGCAGTGAACGCGGGACAGGGACAAACTATGGCTACACCTTC. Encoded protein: CASSERGTGTNYGYTF.

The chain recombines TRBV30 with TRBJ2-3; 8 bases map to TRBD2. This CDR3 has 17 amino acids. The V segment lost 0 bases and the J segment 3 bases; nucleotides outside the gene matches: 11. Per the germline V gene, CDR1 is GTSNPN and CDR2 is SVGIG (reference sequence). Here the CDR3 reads CAWSVPIAGIGTDTQYF. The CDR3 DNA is TGTGCCTGGAGTGTCCCTATAGCGGGAATCGGTACAGATACGCAGTATTTT.

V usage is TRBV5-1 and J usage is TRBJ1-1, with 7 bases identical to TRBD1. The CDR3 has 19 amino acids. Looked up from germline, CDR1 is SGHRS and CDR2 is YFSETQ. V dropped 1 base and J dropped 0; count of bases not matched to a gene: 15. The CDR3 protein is CASSLKGGLLMEMNTEAFF. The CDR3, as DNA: TGCGCCAGCAGCTTGAAAGGGGGCCTTCTGATGGAAATGAACACTGAAGCTTTCTTT.

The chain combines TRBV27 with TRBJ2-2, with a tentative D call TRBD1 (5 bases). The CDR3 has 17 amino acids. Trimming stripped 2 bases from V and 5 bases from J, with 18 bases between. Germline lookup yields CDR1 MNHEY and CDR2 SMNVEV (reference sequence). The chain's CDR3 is CASSLVIVTDSTGELFF. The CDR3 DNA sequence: TGTGCCAGCAGTTTAGTGATTGTGACAGATAGTACCGGGGAGCTGTTTTTT.

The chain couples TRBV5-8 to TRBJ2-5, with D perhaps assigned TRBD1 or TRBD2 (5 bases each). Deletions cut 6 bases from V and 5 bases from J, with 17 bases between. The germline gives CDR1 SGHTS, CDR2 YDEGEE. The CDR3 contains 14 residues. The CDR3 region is CASTEETRGETQYF. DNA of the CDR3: TGTGCCAGCACTGAGGAAACTAGGGGCGAGACCCAGTACTTC.

The CDR3 here is CSARVAETQYF. The CDR3 bases are TGCAGTGCTAGAGTAGCGGAGACCCAGTACTTC. J is TRBJ2-5 and V is TRBV20-1; weak D call: TRBD2 (5 bases). Germline V gives CDR1 DFQATT, CDR2 SNEGSKA (reference sequence). The CDR3 is 11 residues long. Trimming cost V 1 base and J 5 bases, with 5 bases left between them.

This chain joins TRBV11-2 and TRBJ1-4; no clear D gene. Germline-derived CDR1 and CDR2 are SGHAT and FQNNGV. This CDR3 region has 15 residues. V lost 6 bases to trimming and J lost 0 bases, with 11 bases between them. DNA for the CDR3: TGTGCCAGCAGACGACCCTATGCAACTAATGAAAAACTGTTTTTT. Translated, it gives CASRRPYATNEKLFF. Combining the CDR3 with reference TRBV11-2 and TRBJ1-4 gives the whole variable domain EAGVAQSPRYKIIEKRQSVAFWCNPISGHATLYWYQQILGQGPKLLIQFQNNGVVDDSQLPKDRFSAERLKGVDSTLKIQPAKLEDSAVYLCASRRPYATNEKLFFGSGTQLSVL.

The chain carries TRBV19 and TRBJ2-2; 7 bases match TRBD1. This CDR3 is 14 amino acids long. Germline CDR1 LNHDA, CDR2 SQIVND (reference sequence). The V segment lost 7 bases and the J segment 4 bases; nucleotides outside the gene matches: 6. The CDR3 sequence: CASKDRAGTGELFF. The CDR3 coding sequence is TGTGCCAGTAAAGACAGGGCGGGCACCGGGGAGCTGTTTTTT.

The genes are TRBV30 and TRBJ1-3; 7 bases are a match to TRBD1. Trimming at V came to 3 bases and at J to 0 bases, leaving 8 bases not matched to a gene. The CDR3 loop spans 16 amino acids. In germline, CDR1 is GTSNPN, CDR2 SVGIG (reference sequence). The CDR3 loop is CAWSLRTGVSGNTIYF. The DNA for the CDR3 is TGTGCCTGGAGCCTACGGACAGGTGTCTCTGGAAACACCATATATTTT.

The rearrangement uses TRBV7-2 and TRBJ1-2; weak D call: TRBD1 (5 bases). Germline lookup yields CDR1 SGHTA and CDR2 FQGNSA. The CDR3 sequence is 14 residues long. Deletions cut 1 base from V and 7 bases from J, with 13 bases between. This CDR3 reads CASSLGGRDRGYTF. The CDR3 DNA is TGTGCCAGCAGCTTAGGGGGCAGGGATCGTGGCTACACCTTC.

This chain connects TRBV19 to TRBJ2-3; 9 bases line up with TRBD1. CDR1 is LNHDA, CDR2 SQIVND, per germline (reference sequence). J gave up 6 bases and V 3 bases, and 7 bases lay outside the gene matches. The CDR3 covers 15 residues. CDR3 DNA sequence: TGTGCCAGTAGTATCGGACAGGGGTTAACGGATACGCAGTATTTT. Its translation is CASSIGQGLTDTQYF.

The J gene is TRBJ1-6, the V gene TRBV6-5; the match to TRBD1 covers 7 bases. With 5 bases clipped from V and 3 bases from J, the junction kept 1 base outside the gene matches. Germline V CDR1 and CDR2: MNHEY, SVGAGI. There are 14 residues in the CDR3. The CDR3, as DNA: TGTGCCAGCAGTGACAGGGTCTATAATTCACCCCTCCACTTT. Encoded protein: CASSDRVYNSPLHF.

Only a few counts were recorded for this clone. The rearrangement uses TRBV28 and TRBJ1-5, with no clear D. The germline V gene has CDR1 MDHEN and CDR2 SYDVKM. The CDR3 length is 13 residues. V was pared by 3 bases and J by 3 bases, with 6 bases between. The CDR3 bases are TGTGCCAGCAGTTTGCAAACCAATCAGCCCCAGCATTTT. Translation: CASSLQTNQPQHF.

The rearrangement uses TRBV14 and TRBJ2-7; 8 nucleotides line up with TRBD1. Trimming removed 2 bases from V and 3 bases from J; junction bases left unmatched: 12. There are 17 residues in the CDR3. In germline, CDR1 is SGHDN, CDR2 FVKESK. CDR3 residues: CASSQQAKGTGSYEQYF. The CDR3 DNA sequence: TGTGCCAGCAGCCAACAAGCCAAAGGGACAGGAAGCTACGAGCAGTACTTC. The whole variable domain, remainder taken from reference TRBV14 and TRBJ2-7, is EAGVTQFPSHSVIEKGQTVTLRCDPISGHDNLYWYRRVMGKEIKFLLHFVKESKQDESGMPNNRFLAERTGGTYSTLKVQPAELEDSGVYFCASSQQAKGTGSYEQYFGPGTRLTVT.

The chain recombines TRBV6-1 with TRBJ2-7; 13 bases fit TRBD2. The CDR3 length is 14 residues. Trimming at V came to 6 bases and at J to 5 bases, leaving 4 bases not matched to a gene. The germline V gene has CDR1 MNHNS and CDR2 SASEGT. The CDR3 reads CASSTSGRAHEQYF. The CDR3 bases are TGTGCCAGCAGCACTAGCGGGAGGGCTCACGAGCAGTACTTC.

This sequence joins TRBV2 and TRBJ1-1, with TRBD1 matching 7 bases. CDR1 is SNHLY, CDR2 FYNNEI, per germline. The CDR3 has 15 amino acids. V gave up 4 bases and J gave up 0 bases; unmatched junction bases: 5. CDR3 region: CASSADRTVNTEAFF. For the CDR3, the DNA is TGTGCCAGCAGTGCGGACAGGACAGTGAACACTGAAGCTTTCTTT.

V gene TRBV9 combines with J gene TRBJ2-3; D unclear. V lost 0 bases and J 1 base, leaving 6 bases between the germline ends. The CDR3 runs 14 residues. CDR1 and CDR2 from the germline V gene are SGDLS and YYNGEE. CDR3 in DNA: TGTGCCAGCAGCGTAGGAACGGGCACAGATACGCAGTATTTT. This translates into CASSVGTGTDTQYF. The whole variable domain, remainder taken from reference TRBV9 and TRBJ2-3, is DSGVTQTPKHLITATGQRVTLRCSPRSGDLSVYWYQQSLDQGLQFLIQYYNGEERAKGNILERFSAQQFPDLHSELNLSSLELGDSALYFCASSVGTGTDTQYFGPGTRLTVL.

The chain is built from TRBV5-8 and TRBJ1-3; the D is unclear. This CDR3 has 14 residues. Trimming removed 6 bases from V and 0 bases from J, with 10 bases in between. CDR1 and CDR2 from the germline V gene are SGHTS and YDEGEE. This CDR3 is CASTRGPSGNTIYF. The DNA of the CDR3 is TGTGCCAGCACCCGCGGTCCCTCTGGAAACACCATATATTTT.

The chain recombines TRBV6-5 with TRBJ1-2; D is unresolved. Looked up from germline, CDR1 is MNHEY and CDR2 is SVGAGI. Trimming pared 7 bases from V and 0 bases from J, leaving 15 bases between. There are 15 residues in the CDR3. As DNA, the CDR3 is TGTGCCAGCACCTCCACCCCGGGAGCTAACTATGGCTACACCTTC. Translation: CASTSTPGANYGYTF.